This T cell receptor beta chain was sequenced in a study of T-cell memory formation after mild COVID-19. TCRdb redid the calling of the 5' RACE reads with MiXCR, one entry per CDR3 protein. The sample consists of roughly 170,000 distinct CDR3 sequences, under 20% of them appearing once. This CDR3 is 15 amino acids long. V lost 3 bases and J 6 bases, leaving 19 bases between the germline ends. CDR1 SGHRS and CDR2 YFSETQ come from the germline V gene. This clonotype was observed many times. The source material was PBMCs or a T cell subset sorted from them (not recorded which). The V and J genes are TRBV5-1 and TRBJ2-7; either TRBD1 or TRBD2 may fit D (6 bases each). This sequence originates from a man younger than 35 who had mild COVID-19 (a few samples of this study predate the infection). Cell type and time point are not known. For the CDR3, the DNA is TGCGCCAGCAGCTGGGACTCACAGGGAACCTTCGAGCAGTACGTC. This encodes CASSWDSQGTFEQYV.